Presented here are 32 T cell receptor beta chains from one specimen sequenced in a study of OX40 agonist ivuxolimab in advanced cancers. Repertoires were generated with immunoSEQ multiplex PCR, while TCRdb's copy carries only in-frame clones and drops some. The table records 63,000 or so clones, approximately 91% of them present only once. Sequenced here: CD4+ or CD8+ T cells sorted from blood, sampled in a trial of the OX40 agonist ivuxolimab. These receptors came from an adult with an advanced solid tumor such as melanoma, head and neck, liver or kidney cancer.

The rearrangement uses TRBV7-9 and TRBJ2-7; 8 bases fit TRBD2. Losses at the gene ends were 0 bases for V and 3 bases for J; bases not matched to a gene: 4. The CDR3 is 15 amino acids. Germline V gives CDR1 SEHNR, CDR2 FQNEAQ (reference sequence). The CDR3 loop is CASSLASGLGYEQYF. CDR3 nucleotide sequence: TGTGCCAGCAGCTTAGCTTCGGGACTAGGCTACGAGCAGTACTTC.

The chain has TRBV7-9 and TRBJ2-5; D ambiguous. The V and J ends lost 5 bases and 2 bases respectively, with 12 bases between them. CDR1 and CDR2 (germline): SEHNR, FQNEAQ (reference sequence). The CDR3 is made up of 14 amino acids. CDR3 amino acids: CASSEQKAQETQYF. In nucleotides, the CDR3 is TGTGCCAGCAGCGAGCAGAAAGCGCAAGAGACCCAGTACTTC.

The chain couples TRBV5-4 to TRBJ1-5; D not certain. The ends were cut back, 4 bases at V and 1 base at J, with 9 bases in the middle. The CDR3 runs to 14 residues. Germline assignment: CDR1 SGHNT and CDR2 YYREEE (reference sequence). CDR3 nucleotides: TGTGCCAGCAGCCCCGACCTAAGCAATCAGCCCCAGCATTTT. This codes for CASSPDLSNQPQHF.

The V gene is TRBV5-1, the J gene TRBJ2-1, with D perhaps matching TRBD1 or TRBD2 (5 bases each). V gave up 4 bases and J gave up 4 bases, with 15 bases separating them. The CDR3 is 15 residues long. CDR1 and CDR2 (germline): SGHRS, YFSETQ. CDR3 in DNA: TGCGCCAGCAGCACAGAGGGGTCCGGGTACAATGAGCAGTTCTTC. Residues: CASSTEGSGYNEQFF. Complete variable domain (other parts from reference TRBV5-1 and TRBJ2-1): KAGVTQTPRYLIKTRGQQVTLSCSPISGHRSVSWYQQTPGQGLQFLFEYFSETQRNKGNFPGRFSGRQFSNSRSEMNVSTLELGDSALYLCASSTEGSGYNEQFFGPGTRLTVL.

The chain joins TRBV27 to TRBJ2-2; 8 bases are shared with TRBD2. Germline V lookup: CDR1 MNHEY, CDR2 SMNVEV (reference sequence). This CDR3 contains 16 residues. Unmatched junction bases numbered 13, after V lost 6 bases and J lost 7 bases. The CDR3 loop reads CASSPVRGAPYGELFF. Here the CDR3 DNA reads TGTGCCAGCAGCCCTGTGCGGGGGGCCCCCTACGGGGAGCTGTTTTTT.

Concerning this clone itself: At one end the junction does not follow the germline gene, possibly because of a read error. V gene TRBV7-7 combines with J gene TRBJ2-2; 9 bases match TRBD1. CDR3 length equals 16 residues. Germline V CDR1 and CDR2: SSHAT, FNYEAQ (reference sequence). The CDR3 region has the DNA TGTGCTAGCAGCCTATGGACAGGGGTGGACACCGGGGAGCTGTTTTTT. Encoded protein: CASSLWTGVDTGELFF.

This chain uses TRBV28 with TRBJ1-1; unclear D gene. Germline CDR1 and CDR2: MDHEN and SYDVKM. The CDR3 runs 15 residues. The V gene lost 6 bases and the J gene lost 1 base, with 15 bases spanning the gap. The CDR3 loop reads CASRDSRERNTEAFF. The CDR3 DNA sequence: TGTGCCAGCAGAGATTCTCGGGAGCGGAACACTGAAGCTTTCTTT.

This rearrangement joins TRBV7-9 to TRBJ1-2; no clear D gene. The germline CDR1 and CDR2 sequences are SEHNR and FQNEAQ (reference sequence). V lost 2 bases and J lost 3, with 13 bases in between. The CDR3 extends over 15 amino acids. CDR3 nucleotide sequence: TGTGCCAGCAGCTTATCAGAAATAGGAGACTATGGCTACACCTTC. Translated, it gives CASSLSEIGDYGYTF.

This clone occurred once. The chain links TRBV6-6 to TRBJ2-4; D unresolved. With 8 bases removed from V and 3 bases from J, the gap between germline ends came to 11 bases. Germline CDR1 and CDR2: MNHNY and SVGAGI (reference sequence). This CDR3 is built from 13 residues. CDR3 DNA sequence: TGTGCCAGCGATTTGGTAGGCAAAAACATTCAGTACTTC. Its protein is CASDLVGKNIQYF.

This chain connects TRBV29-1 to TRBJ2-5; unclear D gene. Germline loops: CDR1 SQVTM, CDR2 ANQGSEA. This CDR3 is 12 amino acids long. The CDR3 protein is CTPTSLQETQYF. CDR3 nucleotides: TGCACCCCAACGAGCCTCCAAGAGACCCAGTACTTC.

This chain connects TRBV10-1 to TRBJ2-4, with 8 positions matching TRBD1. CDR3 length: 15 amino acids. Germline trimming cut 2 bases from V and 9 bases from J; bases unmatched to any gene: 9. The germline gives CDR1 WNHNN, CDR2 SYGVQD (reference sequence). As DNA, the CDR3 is TGCGCCAGCAGTGAGGGGTCAGGGGGCCTGGTCATTCAGTACTTC. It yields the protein CASSEGSGGLVIQYF.

The DNA of the CDR3 is TGTGCCAGCAGTGCCGACTCACAGGGATTAGGCTACACCTTC. It is translated as CASSADSQGLGYTF. The rearrangement joins TRBV6-5 to TRBJ1-2; D is possibly TRBD1 (6 bases). The CDR3 sequence is 14 residues long. Germline V gene data show CDR1 as MNHEY and CDR2 as SVGAGI. V was clipped by 5 bases and J by 8 bases, with 18 bases between them.

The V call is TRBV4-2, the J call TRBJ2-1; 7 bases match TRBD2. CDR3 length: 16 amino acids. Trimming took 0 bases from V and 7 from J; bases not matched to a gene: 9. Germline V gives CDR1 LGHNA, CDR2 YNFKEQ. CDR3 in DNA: TGTGCCAGCAGCCAAGAGGTGGGGCGGGAGTCTAATGAGCAGTTCTTC. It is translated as CASSQEVGRESNEQFF.

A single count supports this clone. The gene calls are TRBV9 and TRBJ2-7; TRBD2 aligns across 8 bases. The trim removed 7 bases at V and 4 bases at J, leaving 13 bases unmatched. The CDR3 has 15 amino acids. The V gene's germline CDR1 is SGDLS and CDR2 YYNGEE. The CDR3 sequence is CASAPQAGEGYEQYF. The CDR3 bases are TGTGCCAGCGCCCCCCAAGCGGGAGAAGGGTACGAGCAGTACTTC.

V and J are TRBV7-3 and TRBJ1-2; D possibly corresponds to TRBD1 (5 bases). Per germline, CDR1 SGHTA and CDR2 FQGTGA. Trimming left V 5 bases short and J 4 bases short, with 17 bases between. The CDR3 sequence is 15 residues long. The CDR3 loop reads CASSPREGRGYGYTF. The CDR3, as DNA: TGTGCCAGCAGCCCCCGCGAGGGGCGAGGCTATGGCTACACCTTC.

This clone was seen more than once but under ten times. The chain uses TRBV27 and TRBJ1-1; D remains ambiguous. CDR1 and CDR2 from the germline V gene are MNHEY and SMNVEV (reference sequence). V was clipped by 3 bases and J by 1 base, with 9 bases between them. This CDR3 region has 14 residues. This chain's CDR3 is CASSLEPRNTEAFF. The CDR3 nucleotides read TGTGCCAGCAGTTTGGAACCCAGGAACACTGAAGCTTTCTTT.

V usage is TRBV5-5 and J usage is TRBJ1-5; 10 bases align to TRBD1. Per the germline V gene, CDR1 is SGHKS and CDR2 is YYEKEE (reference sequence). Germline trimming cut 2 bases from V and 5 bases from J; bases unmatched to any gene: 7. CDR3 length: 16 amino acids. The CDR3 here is CASSFRDRGRDQPQHF. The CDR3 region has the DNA TGTGCCAGCAGCTTTCGGGACAGGGGCCGGGATCAGCCCCAGCATTTT. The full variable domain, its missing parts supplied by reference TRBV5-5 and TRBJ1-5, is DAGVTQSPTHLIKTRGQQVTLRCSPISGHKSVSWYQQVLGQGPQFIFQYYEKEERGRGNFPDRFSARQFPNYSSELNVNALLLGDSALYLCASSFRDRGRDQPQHFGDGTRLSIL.

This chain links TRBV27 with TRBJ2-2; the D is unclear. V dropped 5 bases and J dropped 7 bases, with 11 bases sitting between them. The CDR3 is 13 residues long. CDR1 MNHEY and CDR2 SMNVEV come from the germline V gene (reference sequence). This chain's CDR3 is CASSDTFGGELFF. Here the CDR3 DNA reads TGTGCCAGCAGTGATACCTTTGGCGGGGAGCTGTTTTTT.

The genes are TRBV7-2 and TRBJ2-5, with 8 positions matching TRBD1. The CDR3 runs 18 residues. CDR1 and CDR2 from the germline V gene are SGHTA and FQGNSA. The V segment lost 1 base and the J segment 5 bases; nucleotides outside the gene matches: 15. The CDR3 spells CASSLDPTGVRRLETQYF. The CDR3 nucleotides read TGTGCCAGCAGCTTAGATCCGACAGGGGTTAGGAGATTGGAGACCCAGTACTTC.

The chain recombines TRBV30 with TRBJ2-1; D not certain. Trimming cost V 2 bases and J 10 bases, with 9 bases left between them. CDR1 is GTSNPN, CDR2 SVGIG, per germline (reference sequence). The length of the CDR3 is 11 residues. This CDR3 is CAWSLGGEQFF. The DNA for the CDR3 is TGTGCCTGGAGTCTGGGTGGCGAGCAGTTCTTC.

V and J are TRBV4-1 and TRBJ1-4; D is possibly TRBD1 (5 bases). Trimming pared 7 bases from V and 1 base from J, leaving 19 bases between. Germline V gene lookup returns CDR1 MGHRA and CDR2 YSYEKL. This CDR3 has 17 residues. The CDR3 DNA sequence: TGCGCCAGCACCACCTTTAGTCTCGGGGGAACTAATGAAAAACTGTTTTTT. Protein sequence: CASTTFSLGGTNEKLFF.

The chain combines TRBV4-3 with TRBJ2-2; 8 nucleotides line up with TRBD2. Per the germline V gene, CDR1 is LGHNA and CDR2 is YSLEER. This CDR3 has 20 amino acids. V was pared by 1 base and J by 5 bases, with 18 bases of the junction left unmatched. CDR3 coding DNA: TGCGCCAGCAGCCAAGTTGTTAGCGGGATATTCTATGGGGGGACCGGGGAGCTGTTTTTT. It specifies CASSQVVSGIFYGGTGELFF.

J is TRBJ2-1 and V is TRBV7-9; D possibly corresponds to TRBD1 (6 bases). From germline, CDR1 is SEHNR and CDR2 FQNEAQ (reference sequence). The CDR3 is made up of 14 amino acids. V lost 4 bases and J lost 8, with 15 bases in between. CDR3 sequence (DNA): TGTGCCAGCAGCTCGTCCGGGACACCGGATGAGCAGTTCTTC. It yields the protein CASSSSGTPDEQFF. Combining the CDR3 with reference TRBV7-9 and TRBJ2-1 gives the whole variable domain DTGVSQNPRHKITKRGQNVTFRCDPISEHNRLYWYRQTLGQGPEFLTYFQNEAQLEKSRLLSDRFSAERPKGSFSTLEIQRTEQGDSAMYLCASSSSGTPDEQFFGPGTRLTVL.

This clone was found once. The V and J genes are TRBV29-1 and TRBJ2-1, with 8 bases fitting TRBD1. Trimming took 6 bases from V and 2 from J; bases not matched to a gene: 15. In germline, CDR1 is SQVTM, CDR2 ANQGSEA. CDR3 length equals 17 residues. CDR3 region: CSVWGLDRGGTYNEQFF. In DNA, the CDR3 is TGCAGCGTCTGGGGTCTAGACAGGGGAGGCACCTACAATGAGCAGTTCTTC.

The CDR3 region is CASSPSIGWDYGYTF. CDR3 coding DNA: TGCGCCAGCAGCCCGAGTATTGGTTGGGACTATGGCTACACCTTC. The chain is built from TRBV4-1 and TRBJ1-2; D is unresolved. The CDR3 totals 15 residues. Germline-derived CDR1 and CDR2 are MGHRA and YSYEKL. V lost 4 bases, J lost 3 bases, and 15 bases lay in between.

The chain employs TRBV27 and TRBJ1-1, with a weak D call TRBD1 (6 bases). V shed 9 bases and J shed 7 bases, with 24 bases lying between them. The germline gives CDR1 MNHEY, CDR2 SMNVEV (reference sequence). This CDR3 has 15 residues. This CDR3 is CASSGGPWGPNEAFF. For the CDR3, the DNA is TGTGCCAGTTCTGGGGGGCCTTGGGGACCGAATGAAGCTTTCTTT.

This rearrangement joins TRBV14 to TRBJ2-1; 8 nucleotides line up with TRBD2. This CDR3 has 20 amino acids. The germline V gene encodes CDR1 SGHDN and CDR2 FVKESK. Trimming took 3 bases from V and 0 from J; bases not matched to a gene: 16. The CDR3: CASSQTTGKTSASSYNEQFF. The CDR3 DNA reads TGTGCCAGCAGCCAGACTACAGGGAAGACTAGCGCGAGCTCCTACAATGAGCAGTTCTTC.

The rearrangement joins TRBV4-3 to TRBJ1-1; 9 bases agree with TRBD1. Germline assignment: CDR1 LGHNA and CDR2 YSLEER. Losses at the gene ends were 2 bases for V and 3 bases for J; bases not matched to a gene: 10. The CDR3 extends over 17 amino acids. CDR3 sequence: CASSQTGLTGGYTEAFF. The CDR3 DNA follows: TGCGCCAGCAGCCAAACCGGCCTCACAGGGGGCTACACTGAAGCTTTCTTT.

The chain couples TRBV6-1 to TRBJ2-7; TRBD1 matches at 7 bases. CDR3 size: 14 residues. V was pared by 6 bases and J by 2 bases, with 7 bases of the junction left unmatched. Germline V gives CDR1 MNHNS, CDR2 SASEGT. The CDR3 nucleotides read TGTGCCAGCAGACCCCGAACAGGGGCCTACGAGCAGTACTTC. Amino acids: CASRPRTGAYEQYF.

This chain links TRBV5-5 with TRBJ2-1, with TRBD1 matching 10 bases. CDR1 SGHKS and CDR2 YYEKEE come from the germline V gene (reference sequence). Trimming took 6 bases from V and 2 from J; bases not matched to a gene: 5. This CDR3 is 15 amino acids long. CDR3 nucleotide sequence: TGTGCCAGCAACCCGGACAGGGGGACCTACAATGAGCAGTTCTTC. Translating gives CASNPDRGTYNEQFF.

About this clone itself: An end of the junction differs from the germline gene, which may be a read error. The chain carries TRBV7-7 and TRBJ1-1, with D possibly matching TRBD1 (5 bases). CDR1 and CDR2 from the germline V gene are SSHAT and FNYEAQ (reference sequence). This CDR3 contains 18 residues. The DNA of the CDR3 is TGTGCTAGCACCTCCCCGGGACGAACCTCTGGGGGGGACACTGAAGCTTTCTTT. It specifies CASTSPGRTSGGDTEAFF.

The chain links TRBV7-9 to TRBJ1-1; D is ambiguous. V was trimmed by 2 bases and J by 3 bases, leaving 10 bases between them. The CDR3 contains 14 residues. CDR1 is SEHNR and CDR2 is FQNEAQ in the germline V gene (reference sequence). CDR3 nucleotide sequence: TGTGCCAGCAGCTTAAGCTGGGCCGACACTGAAGCTTTCTTT. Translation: CASSLSWADTEAFF. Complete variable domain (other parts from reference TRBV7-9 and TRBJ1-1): DTGVSQNPRHKITKRGQNVTFRCDPISEHNRLYWYRQTLGQGPEFLTYFQNEAQLEKSRLLSDRFSAERPKGSFSTLEIQRTEQGDSAMYLCASSLSWADTEAFFGQGTRLTVV.